Sequencing of this T cell receptor (beta chain) was carried out in a study of long-term antiretroviral therapy in people with HIV. Study as a whole: The oldest specimens predate the 2015 immediate-ART recommendation by about a decade.

An immunoSEQ assay, version v3.0, was performed at survey level. Measured with immunoSEQ multiplex PCR; TCRdb has only the in-frame clones, and not every one. The profile shows about 20,000 clones, roughly nine tenths of them singletons. This clone was detected once. What it recognizes is unknown. DNA was extracted from approximately 1-10 million thawed cryopreserved PBMC. This CDR3 contains 14 residues. Germline-derived CDR1 and CDR2 are MDHEN and SYDVKM. Trimming cost V 2 bases and J 4 bases; bases outside gene matches: 3. Findings and caveats of the study: Comparison with controls showed narrower CDR3 length ranges in HIV repertoires.

The sample here was unsorted PBMCs, taken 4.2 years after starting antiretroviral therapy. The chain recombines TRBV28 with TRBJ2-5, with 8 bases fitting TRBD1. The receptor was derived from a man between 50 and 59 years old with HIV. CDR3: CASSLQQGVETQYF. The CDR3 coding sequence is TGTGCCAGCAGTTTACAACAGGGGGTAGAGACCCAGTACTTC. Supplemented by reference TRBV28 and TRBJ2-5, the full variable domain reads DVKVTQSSRYLVKRTGEKVFLECVQDMDHENMFWYRQDPGLGLRLIYFSYDVKMKEKGDIPEGYSVSREKKERFSLILESASTNQTSMYLCASSLQQGVETQYFGPGTRLLVL.